These T cell receptor beta chains were read from a single sample in a study of cytomegalovirus exposure and HLA in healthy donors. The table came from immunoSEQ multiplex PCR; TCRdb's copy has only in-frame clones and leaves some out. The table lists roughly 200,000 clones, 60% to 85% of them singletons. The sequenced material came from PBMCs. These receptors originate from a male donor in good health and CMV-seronegative. The CDR3 runs from the conserved cysteine through the conserved F or W. Fields, in order: J gene, V gene, clone size, D gene, CDR3 protein, CDR3 DNA. A D gene is named only where the DNA matches it firmly. Some rows mark clone size as missing; the rest say once, few, many or name a class of expanded clone.

TRBJ2-5 TRBV10-3 NA TRBD2 CAISEGLAGETQYF TGTGCCATCAGTGAAGGGCTAGCGGGAGAGACCCAGTACTTC
TRBJ2-2 TRBV28 NA TRBD1 CASSLTGGTFAGELFF TGTGCCAGCAGTTTAACAGGGGGTACATTCGCCGGGGAGCTGTTTTTT
TRBJ1-5 TRBV7-3 NA NA CASSPDRDQPQHF TGTGCCAGCAGCCCCGACAGAGATCAGCCCCAGCATTTT
TRBJ2-1 TRBV6-5 NA NA CASSYSGRGDNEQFF TGTGCCAGCAGTTACTCGGGGCGGGGAGACAATGAGCAGTTCTTC
TRBJ1-2 TRBV29-1 NA NA CSVEEGLVNYGYTF TGCAGCGTTGAAGAGGGACTCGTAAACTATGGCTACACCTTC
TRBJ2-3 TRBV7-8 NA NA CASSLVTTDTQYF TGTGCCAGCAGCTTAGTAACAACAGATACGCAGTATTTT
TRBJ2-5 TRBV5-1 NA TRBD2 CASSRTSGSTGGETQYF TGCGCCAGCAGCCGGACTAGCGGCTCCACCGGGGGAGAGACCCAGTACTTC
TRBJ1-5 TRBV4-3 NA TRBD1 CASSPDRDQPQHF TGCGCCAGCAGCCCGGACAGGGATCAGCCCCAGCATTTT
TRBJ1-6 TRBV28 NA NA CASSLLHLQAGSPLHF TGTGCCAGCAGCCTACTCCACCTGCAGGCTGGATCACCCCTCCACTTT
TRBJ1-5 TRBV5-1 NA NA CASSLGQNQPQHF TGCGCCAGCAGCTTGGGACAGAATCAGCCCCAGCATTTT
TRBJ2-1 TRBV19 NA NA CASSIGLRRYNEQFF TGTGCCAGTAGTATCGGACTGAGGAGGTACAATGAGCAGTTCTTC
TRBJ1-1 TRBV19 once NA CASSMEGTETEAFF TGTGCCAGTAGTATGGAGGGGACGGAAACTGAAGCTTTCTTT
TRBJ2-7 TRBV4-3 few NA CASSLQGGGYEQYF TGCGCCAGCAGCCTGCAAGGGGGTGGGTACGAGCAGTACTTC
TRBJ2-7 TRBV6-1 NA NA CASSEAGAGYYEQYF TGTGCCAGCAGTGAAGCTGGGGCAGGTTATTACGAGCAGTACTTC
TRBJ2-7 TRBV9 few TRBD2 CASSSWTTGGEQYF TGTGCCAGCAGCTCTTGGACCACCGGGGGGGAGCAGTACTTC
TRBJ1-1 TRBV5-1 NA TRBD1 CASSPGQENTEAFF TGCGCCAGCAGCCCGGGACAGGAGAACACTGAAGCTTTCTTT
TRBJ1-3 TRBV13 NA NA CASSSSREAGRIGNTIYF TGTGCCAGCAGCTCGTCCCGGGAGGCAGGGAGGATTGGAAACACCATATATTTT
TRBJ1-2 TRBV19 NA NA CASTTPGFNYGYTF TGTGCCAGTACCACCCCGGGATTCAACTATGGCTACACCTTC
TRBJ1-1 TRBV19 few NA CASSTPTGDHTEAFF TGTGCCAGTAGTACTCCCACAGGAGATCACACTGAAGCTTTCTTT
TRBJ1-5 TRBV6-1 NA NA CASSEDHRYSNQPQHF TGTGCCAGCAGTGAAGACCACAGATATAGCAATCAGCCCCAGCATTTT
TRBJ1-3 TRBV6-6 NA TRBD1 CASSYSRTGVTIYF TGTGCCAGCAGTTACTCGAGGACAGGGGTGACCATATATTTT
TRBJ2-3 TRBV7-3 NA NA CASRRGPDTQYF TGTGCCAGCCGGAGGGGGCCAGATACGCAGTATTTT
TRBJ2-3 TRBV5-1 few TRBD2 CASSFGASGAVGTDTQYF TGCGCCAGCAGCTTCGGGGCTAGCGGGGCTGTGGGCACAGATACGCAGTATTTT
TRBJ2-3 TRBV9 once TRBD2 CASSGGGLAGRTDTQYF TGTGCCAGCAGCGGGGGTGGGCTAGCGGGACGCACAGATACGCAGTATTTT
TRBJ1-1 TRBV6-5 few NA CASSYDGRVDTEAFF TGTGCCAGCAGTTACGACGGCCGGGTGGACACTGAAGCTTTCTTT
TRBJ2-3 TRBV9 NA TRBD2 CASSVESGGGPDTQYF TGTGCCAGCAGCGTAGAAAGCGGGGGGGGGCCAGATACGCAGTATTTT
TRBJ2-1 TRBV6-1 NA NA CASSPYRDSYNEQFF TGTGCCAGCAGTCCCTACAGGGACTCCTACAATGAGCAGTTCTTC
TRBJ2-1 TRBV6-1 NA NA CASSETPMSSYNEQFF TGTGCCAGCAGTGAAACTCCTATGAGCTCCTACAATGAGCAGTTCTTC
TRBJ2-7 TRBV19 NA TRBD2 CASSMRGAYEQYF TGTGCCAGTAGTATGCGGGGGGCCTACGAGCAGTACTTC
TRBJ2-3 TRBV5-1 NA TRBD2 CASRIIASGGSDTQYF TGCGCCAGCAGAATAATAGCGAGCGGGGGATCAGATACGCAGTATTTT
TRBJ1-2 TRBV30 NA TRBD1 CAWSDRGQGRYTF TGTGCCTGGAGTGACCGGGGACAGGGGCGCTACACCTTC
TRBJ1-2 TRBV23-1 NA NA CASTQREGGGWYGYTF TGCGCCAGCACCCAGAGGGAGGGAGGGGGGTGGTATGGCTACACCTTC
TRBJ1-3 TRBV15 NA TRBD1 CATSRDQGDSGNTIYF TGTGCCACCAGCAGAGACCAGGGGGACTCTGGAAACACCATATATTTT
TRBJ1-4 TRBV2 once NA CASNEVGGNEKLFF TGTGCCAGCAACGAAGTGGGGGGGAATGAAAAACTGTTTTTT
TRBJ1-5 TRBV6-5 NA NA CASSPGQQSNQPQHF TGTGCCAGCAGCCCTGGACAACAGAGCAATCAGCCCCAGCATTTT
TRBJ2-1 TRBV6-6 NA NA CASSQDYNEQFF TGTGCCAGCAGTCAGGACTACAATGAGCAGTTCTTC
TRBJ2-1 TRBV4-2 once TRBD2 CASTEKLAGGNEQFF TGTGCCAGCACCGAAAAACTAGCGGGGGGGAATGAGCAGTTCTTC
TRBJ2-2 TRBV10-1 NA TRBD2 CASSESTSGVNTGELFF TGCGCCAGCAGTGAGTCCACTAGCGGGGTGAACACCGGGGAGCTGTTTTTT
TRBJ1-5 TRBV19 NA NA CASSATDSYNQPQHF TGTGCCAGTAGTGCTACTGACAGCTACAATCAGCCCCAGCATTTT
TRBJ1-5 TRBV19 once NA CASIGGDQPQHF TGTGCCAGTATAGGGGGGGATCAGCCCCAGCATTTT
TRBJ2-2 TRBV2 NA NA CASSVVRYTGELFF TGTGCCAGCAGTGTTGTCCGTTACACCGGGGAGCTGTTTTTT